This T cell receptor (beta chain) is drawn from a study of blood T cell repertoires in COVID-19. Of note for this clone: Other DNA sequences in this sample translate to the same CDR3.

V shed 5 bases, J shed 0 bases, and the junction held 4 bases outside the gene matches. Germline CDR1 is LNHDA and CDR2 is SQIVND (reference sequence). This CDR3 is built from 15 residues. Authors' processing steps: Using reference gene primer amplification, nucleated cell counts were estimated. Only in-frame clones appear in the TCRdb table, and some are missing; sequencing was by immunoSEQ multiplex PCR. The V and J calls and clone size were taken over from that table, and D and trimming were inferred from the DNA. This table has about 270,000 clones, roughly 85% appearing once. Input material: PBMCs or T cells enriched from blood (not recorded which). The source of this sequence is a woman aged 45-60 years with acute COVID-19. This chain connects TRBV19 to TRBJ1-1, with 9 bases lining up with TRBD1. CDR3 nucleotide sequence: TGTGCCAGTAGTCGGGACAGGGCGATGAACACTGAAGCTTTCTTT. This codes for CASSRDRAMNTEAFF.